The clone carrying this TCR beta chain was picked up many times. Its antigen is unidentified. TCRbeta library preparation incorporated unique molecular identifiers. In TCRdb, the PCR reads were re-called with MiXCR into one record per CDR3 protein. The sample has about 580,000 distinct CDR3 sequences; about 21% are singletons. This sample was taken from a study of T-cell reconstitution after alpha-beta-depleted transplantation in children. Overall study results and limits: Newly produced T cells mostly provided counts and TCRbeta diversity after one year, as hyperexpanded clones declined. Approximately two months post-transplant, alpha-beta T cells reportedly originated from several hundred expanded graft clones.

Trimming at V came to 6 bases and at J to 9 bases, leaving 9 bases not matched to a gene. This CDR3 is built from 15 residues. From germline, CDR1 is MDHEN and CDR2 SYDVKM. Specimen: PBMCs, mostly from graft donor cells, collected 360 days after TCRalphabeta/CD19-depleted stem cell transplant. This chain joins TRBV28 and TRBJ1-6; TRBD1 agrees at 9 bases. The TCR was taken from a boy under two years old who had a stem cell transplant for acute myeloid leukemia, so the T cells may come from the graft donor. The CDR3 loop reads CASRFAGTGSSPLHF. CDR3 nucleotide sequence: TGTGCCAGCAGATTCGCCGGGACAGGGAGTTCACCCCTCCACTTT.